Below, 24 T cell receptor beta chains from the same sample are listed, as sequenced in a study of Ad26.COV2.S vaccination and SARS-CoV-2 variants. As for treatment: about 20 received Ad26.COV2.S at low or high dose, single or two shots; a few received placebo; per-sample allocation not given. After the first vaccine or placebo injection, samples were drawn on day 63. The table came from immunoSEQ multiplex PCR; TCRdb's copy has only in-frame clones and leaves some out. The repertoire includes around 370,000 clones, approximately 84% of them detected once, and around 3.3% sits in the top ten. Specimen: peripheral blood, collected in a trial of Ad26.COV2.S vaccine versus placebo. The receptor set was obtained from a person aged 18-65 years who received the Ad26.COV2.S COVID-19 vaccine or a placebo.

V and J are TRBV7-6 and TRBJ1-3, with D possibly being TRBD1 (5 bases). V was shortened by 2 bases and J by 0 bases, with 17 bases between the two germline ends. The germline V gene has CDR1 SGHVS and CDR2 FNYEAQ. CDR3 length equals 18 residues. The DNA of the CDR3 is TGTGCCAGCAGCTTAAACGGGCAGGGTATTATCTCTGGAAACACCATATATTTT. Its translation is CASSLNGQGIISGNTIYF.

This chain connects TRBV7-9 to TRBJ2-3; the match to TRBD2 covers 9 bases. The CDR3 has 15 amino acids. The germline V gene has CDR1 SEHNR and CDR2 FQNEAQ (reference sequence). V shed 5 bases and J 2 bases; nucleotides not matched to a gene: 5. CDR3 DNA: TGTGCCAGCAGCCCCGTAGCGGGAGCCACAGATACGCAGTATTTT. Its protein product is CASSPVAGATDTQYF.

The genes are TRBV5-6 and TRBJ2-7; 7 bases agree with TRBD2. Germline V lookup: CDR1 SGHDT, CDR2 YYEEEE. This CDR3 contains 14 residues. J gave up 4 bases and V 3 bases, and 7 bases lay outside the gene matches. The CDR3 region has the DNA TGTGCCAGCAGCTGGAGGGGAGGGCCGTACGAGCAGTACTTC. Its protein is CASSWRGGPYEQYF.

This clone was seen only once. The rearrangement uses TRBV11-2 and TRBJ2-1; the match to TRBD2 covers 9 bases. Germline values: CDR1 SGHAT, CDR2 FQNNGV. The CDR3 runs to 18 residues. J gave up 8 bases and V 0 bases, and 14 bases lay outside the gene matches. CDR3 amino acids: CASSLEMLLAGRGDEQFF. The CDR3 nucleotides are TGTGCCAGCAGCTTAGAAATGCTCCTAGCGGGACGCGGGGATGAGCAGTTCTTC. The variable domain in full, with the rest retrieved from reference TRBV11-2 and TRBJ2-1, is EAGVAQSPRYKIIEKRQSVAFWCNPISGHATLYWYQQILGQGPKLLIQFQNNGVVDDSQLPKDRFSAERLKGVDSTLKIQPAKLEDSAVYLCASSLEMLLAGRGDEQFFGPGTRLTVL.

J is TRBJ2-3 and V is TRBV10-1; D unclear. The ends were cut back, 2 bases at V and 6 bases at J, with 9 bases in the middle. CDR3 length equals 13 residues. From germline, CDR1 is WNHNN and CDR2 SYGVQD (reference sequence). CDR3 DNA: TGCGCCAGCAGTGAGGAGCCTGGGGATACGCAGTATTTT. This codes for CASSEEPGDTQYF.

For the CDR3, the DNA is TGTGCCAGCAGCTTGACGAGTTCTGGGGCCAACGTCCTGACTTTC. Residues: CASSLTSSGANVLTF. The chain couples TRBV5-6 to TRBJ2-6; D remains ambiguous. This CDR3 has 15 residues. Trimming cost V 1 base and J 1 base, with 6 bases left between them. The germline CDR1 and CDR2 sequences are SGHDT and YYEEEE.

V is TRBV4-3 and J is TRBJ2-7; D is undetermined. The CDR3 has 15 residues. Germline CDR1 and CDR2: LGHNA and YSLEER. The V end lost 0 bases, the J end lost 9 bases, and 18 bases lay between the germline ends. Here the CDR3 DNA reads TGCGCCAGCAGCCAAGATCGCACACACCCGGTGGTGCAGTACTTC. Its translation is CASSQDRTHPVVQYF.

This clone was counted once. The rearrangement links TRBV7-2 to TRBJ2-1; D gene uncertain. The CDR3 contains 16 residues. CDR1 is SGHTA, CDR2 FQGNSA, per germline. V lost 0 bases and J 1 base, leaving 10 bases between the germline ends. In DNA form, the CDR3 reads TGTGCCAGCAGCTTAGCTTGGGCCGCGTCCTACAATGAGCAGTTCTTC. Its protein product is CASSLAWAASYNEQFF.

This clone turned up a few times. The V gene is TRBV6-5, the J gene TRBJ2-7; possibly TRBD2 for D (6 bases). This CDR3 has 13 amino acids. The germline CDR1 and CDR2 sequences are MNHEY and SVGAGI. V lost 5 bases and J lost 3, with 11 bases in between. The CDR3 spells CASSRTIYYEQYF. The CDR3 DNA sequence: TGTGCCAGCAGTCGGACTATTTACTACGAGCAGTACTTC.

The V call is TRBV19, the J call TRBJ2-7, with TRBD1 matching 8 bases. J was trimmed by 5 bases and V by 4 bases; bases with no gene match: 7. Germline-derived CDR1 and CDR2 are LNHDA and SQIVND (reference sequence). The CDR3 sequence is 14 residues long. The CDR3 DNA is TGTGCCAGTAGTAAAGACAGGGGAGTCGACGAGCAGTACTTC. Translated: CASSKDRGVDEQYF.

V gene TRBV28 combines with J gene TRBJ2-7, with D maybe TRBD2 (5 bases). The V and J ends lost 10 bases and 5 bases respectively, with 18 bases between them. Germline CDR1 MDHEN, CDR2 SYDVKM. This CDR3 comprises 13 residues. The CDR3 DNA reads TGTGCCACCACGGACGGGATTTTTGACGAGCAGTACTTC. Translated: CATTDGIFDEQYF.

V is TRBV9 and J is TRBJ1-2; tentative D call: TRBD1 (5 bases). The CDR3 runs to 14 residues. Germline CDR1 reads SGDLS; CDR2 reads YYNGEE. V lost 0 bases to trimming and J lost 4 bases, with 10 bases between them. CDR3 sequence: CASSVGGEIYGYTF. The CDR3 coding sequence is TGTGCCAGCAGCGTAGGGGGGGAAATCTATGGCTACACCTTC.

In its sample, this clone was seen a few times. V and J are TRBV4-1 and TRBJ2-7; TRBD1 is a possible D gene (5 bases). V lost 1 base to trimming and J lost 0 bases, with 25 bases between them. The CDR3 consists of 20 residues. CDR1 is MGHRA and CDR2 is YSYEKL in the germline V gene. For the CDR3, the DNA is TGCGCCAGCAGCCAAGCTCCGAGGCAGGGTCACCCTTCCCTCTCCTACGAGCAGTACTTC. This gives the protein CASSQAPRQGHPSLSYEQYF.

This clone was counted between two and nine times. This same CDR3 is encoded by further DNA sequences in the sample. The chain is built from TRBV7-6 and TRBJ2-7; TRBD2 aligns across 11 bases. Per germline, CDR1 SGHVS and CDR2 FNYEAQ. CDR3 length: 16 amino acids. J lost 2 bases, V lost 5 bases, and 8 bases had no gene match. The CDR3 reads CASSPGLAGYAYEQYF. In DNA form, the CDR3 reads TGTGCCAGCAGCCCCGGACTAGCGGGCTACGCCTACGAGCAGTACTTC.

The chain carries TRBV7-2 and TRBJ2-7; TRBD1 aligns across 9 bases. The CDR3 is 16 residues long. V gave up 0 bases and J gave up 2 bases; unmatched junction bases: 5. The V gene's germline CDR1 is SGHTA and CDR2 FQGNSA. The CDR3 DNA reads TGTGCCAGCAGCTTAGCCCAACAGGGGGCAGCCTACGAGCAGTACTTC. It yields the protein CASSLAQQGAAYEQYF.

With respect to this clone: At one end the junction does not follow the germline gene, possibly because of a read error. J is TRBJ2-7 and V is TRBV20-1; D is unclear. In germline, CDR1 is DFQATT, CDR2 SNEGSKA (reference sequence). The CDR3 consists of 10 residues. This CDR3 reads CSTGTYEQYF. CDR3 DNA: TGTTCAACTGGAACCTACGAGCAGTACTTC.

The chain uses TRBV15 and TRBJ1-2; D not certain. The CDR3 has 15 residues. V dropped 0 bases and J dropped 6 bases, with 14 bases sitting between them. Germline-derived CDR1 and CDR2 are LNHNV and YYDKDF (reference sequence). The CDR3 region is CATSREVRETDGYTF. The CDR3 coding sequence is TGTGCCACCAGCAGAGAGGTACGGGAGACTGATGGCTACACCTTC.

This clone was seen only a few times. V usage is TRBV5-1 and J usage is TRBJ2-7; D may be TRBD2 (6 bases). Germline V gives CDR1 SGHRS, CDR2 YFSETQ. The CDR3 runs to 15 residues. The V end was cut by 2 bases, the J end by 5 bases, with 17 bases between. Here the CDR3 reads CASSFTRGGVNEQYF. Here the CDR3 DNA reads TGCGCCAGCAGCTTTACAAGAGGAGGGGTCAACGAGCAGTACTTC.

In its sample, this clone was seen once. The chain is built from TRBV9 and TRBJ2-4; D may be TRBD2 (7 bases). V lost 0 bases to trimming and J lost 5 bases, with 18 bases between them. Germline CDR1 is SGDLS and CDR2 is YYNGEE. The CDR3 loop spans 17 amino acids. The CDR3 spells CASSVGGLGGRQNIQYF. CDR3 coding DNA: TGTGCCAGCAGCGTAGGAGGTCTCGGGGGGCGCCAAAACATTCAGTACTTC.

This clone was counted only a few times. The CDR3 nucleotides are TGTGCCAGCAGTTTATTAGGTCAGCCCCAGCATTTT. Translated, it gives CASSLLGQPQHF. The rearrangement joins TRBV28 to TRBJ1-5; no clear D gene. Per germline, CDR1 MDHEN and CDR2 SYDVKM. The CDR3 length is 12 residues. Trimming took 1 base from V and 6 from J, leaving 4 bases between them. Using reference TRBV28 and TRBJ1-5 for the parts outside the CDR3, the full variable domain is DVKVTQSSRYLVKRTGEKVFLECVQDMDHENMFWYRQDPGLGLRLIYFSYDVKMKEKGDIPEGYSVSREKKERFSLILESASTNQTSMYLCASSLLGQPQHFGDGTRLSIL.

The chain carries TRBV28 and TRBJ2-7, with 9 bases identical to TRBD1. Germline CDR1 and CDR2: MDHEN and SYDVKM. The CDR3 runs 16 residues. Unmatched junction bases numbered 8, after V lost 2 bases and J lost 3 bases. The CDR3 here is CASSLGPGQGNYEQYF. CDR3 sequence (DNA): TGTGCCAGCAGTTTAGGCCCCGGACAGGGGAACTACGAGCAGTACTTC.

The gene calls are TRBV6-5 and TRBJ2-7; possibly TRBD2 for D (6 bases). The germline V gene has CDR1 MNHEY and CDR2 SVGAGI. This CDR3 region has 12 residues. V was shortened by 1 base and J by 6 bases, with 7 bases between the two germline ends. The CDR3 spells CASSYLGGEQYF. CDR3 DNA sequence: TGTGCCAGCAGTTACTTGGGGGGCGAGCAGTACTTC.

The CDR3 reads CAISEVGSGLAGGRTGELFF. CDR3 DNA sequence: TGTGCCATCAGTGAGGTCGGTTCGGGACTAGCGGGAGGACGTACCGGGGAGCTGTTTTTT. The chain uses TRBV10-3 and TRBJ2-2; 15 bases line up with TRBD2. V trimming: 2 bases; J trimming: 5 bases; junction bases outside the gene matches: 12. From germline, CDR1 is ENHRY and CDR2 SYGVKD. This CDR3 contains 20 residues.

This clone was seen only a few times. The chain carries TRBV10-2 and TRBJ2-7, with 7 bases aligning to TRBD2. The CDR3 runs 14 residues. Trimming removed 7 bases from V and 3 bases from J; junction bases left unmatched: 9. Per germline, CDR1 WSHSY and CDR2 SAAADI. CDR3 residues: CASTGPGGGYEQYF. CDR3 sequence (DNA): TGCGCCAGCACGGGGCCGGGGGGAGGCTACGAGCAGTACTTC.